The 5 T cell receptor beta chains given below trace back to one sample, sequenced in a study of T cell responses to AZD1222 COVID-19 vaccine. Measured with immunoSEQ multiplex PCR; TCRdb has only the in-frame clones, and not every one. In the table there are approximately 180,000 clones, approximately 90% of which are singletons. Sample: peripheral blood, taken 28 days after the second dose of the MenACWY control vaccine. The receptors derive from an adult who received the MenACWY meningococcal vaccine as a control.

The V gene is TRBV7-6, the J gene TRBJ2-2; 11 nucleotides agree with TRBD1. There are 18 residues in the CDR3. Germline loops: CDR1 SGHVS, CDR2 FNYEAQ. The V gene end was trimmed by 3 bases and the J gene end by 3 bases; junction bases not matched to a gene: 9. CDR3 region: CASSLPGQGDRYTGELFF. The CDR3 DNA reads as TGTGCCAGCAGCTTGCCGGGACAGGGGGATCGGTACACCGGGGAGCTGTTTTTT.

The DNA for the CDR3 is TGTGCCAGCAGGCCCGGACTAGCGGGAGTGGAGACCCAGTACTTC. It encodes CASRPGLAGVETQYF. This sequence joins TRBV7-2 and TRBJ2-5, with TRBD2 identical over 13 bases. J was trimmed by 5 bases and V by 6 bases; bases with no gene match: 6. The germline V gene has CDR1 SGHTA and CDR2 FQGNSA. The length of the CDR3 is 15 residues.

The count of this clone is one. J is TRBJ2-1 and V is TRBV11-2; D gene uncertain. Trimming removed 5 bases from V and 5 bases from J, with 13 bases in between. Germline CDR1 reads SGHAT; CDR2 reads FQNNGV. The CDR3 is 14 amino acids. The CDR3 protein is CASSLNEYNNEQFF. Written as DNA, the CDR3 is TGTGCCAGCAGCCTTAACGAATACAACAATGAGCAGTTCTTC.

CDR3 bases: TGTGCCAGTATGGGGGGGAGCACCGGGGAGCTGTTTTTT. This translates into CASMGGSTGELFF. The chain couples TRBV19 to TRBJ2-2; 7 nucleotides align to TRBD2. The CDR3 has 13 residues. CDR1 LNHDA and CDR2 SQIVND come from the germline V gene (reference sequence). V lost 7 bases, J lost 4 bases, and 3 bases stayed unmatched. Combining the CDR3 with reference TRBV19 and TRBJ2-2 gives the whole variable domain DGGITQSPKYLFRKEGQNVTLSCEQNLNHDAMYWYRQDPGQGLRLIYYSQIVNDFQKGDIAEGYSVSREKKESFPLTVTSAQKNPTAFYLCASMGGSTGELFFGEGSRLTVL.

The chain carries TRBV7-5 and TRBJ1-1; no check of the table's D call, TRBD1, against the DNA was made. TRBV7-5 is noted as a pseudogene. CDR3 length: 14 amino acids. The CDR3 protein is CARSLVRLNTEAFF. The CDR3 DNA reads as TGTGCCAGAAGCTTAGTCAGATTGAACACTGAAGCTTTCTTT.